The clone carrying this T cell receptor (beta chain) was counted ten times or more. Its antigen is currently unknown. This sample was included in a study of Graves' ophthalmopathy and Graves' hyperthyroidism. Study at large: Samples of peripheral blood were obtained at initial diagnosis, prior to treatment of any kind.

Amplification of TCR beta CDR3 regions used RNA transcripts. The workflow started with a first-round RT-PCR run with HTBI primers and then moved on to a second-round multiplex PCR. TCRdb reprocessed the multiplex PCR reads with MiXCR, giving one entry per CDR3 protein. The sample holds more than 300,000 distinct CDR3 sequences, about 15% seen once. Hyperthyroidism in these 18- to 65-year-old patients was newly diagnosed, lasting under 2 months. What supplied the PBMCs was approximately 10 ml of fresh peripheral blood. The CDR3 extends over 17 amino acids. With V trimmed by 4 bases and J by 7 bases, 18 bases remained unmatched. General study points: Clonotypes were expanded in thyroid at above 0.001 frequency, and most also appeared in blood.

The receptor was isolated from an adult woman with stable Graves' hyperthyroidism. The sample comprised peripheral blood. This chain connects TRBV12-3 or TRBV12-4 to TRBJ2-7; TRBD2 matches 8 bases. CDR3 coding DNA: TGTGCCAGCAGTTCGGTGTCTAGCGGGTGGGCCCGGGCAGAGCAGTACTTC. As protein: CASSSVSSGWARAEQYF.